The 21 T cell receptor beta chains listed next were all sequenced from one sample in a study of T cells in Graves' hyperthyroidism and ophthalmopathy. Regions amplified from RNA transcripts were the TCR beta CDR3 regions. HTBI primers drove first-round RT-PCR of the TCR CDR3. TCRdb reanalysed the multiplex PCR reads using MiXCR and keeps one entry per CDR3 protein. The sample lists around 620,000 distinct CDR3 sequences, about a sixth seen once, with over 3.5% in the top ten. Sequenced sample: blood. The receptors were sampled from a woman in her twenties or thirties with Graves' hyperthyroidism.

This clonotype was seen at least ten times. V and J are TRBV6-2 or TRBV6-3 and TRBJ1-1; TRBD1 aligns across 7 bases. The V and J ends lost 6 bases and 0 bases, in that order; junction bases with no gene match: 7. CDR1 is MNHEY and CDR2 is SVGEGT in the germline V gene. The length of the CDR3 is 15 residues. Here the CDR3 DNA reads TGTGCCAGCAGAGCCGGGACAGCCATGAACACTGAAGCTTTCTTT. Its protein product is CASRAGTAMNTEAFF.

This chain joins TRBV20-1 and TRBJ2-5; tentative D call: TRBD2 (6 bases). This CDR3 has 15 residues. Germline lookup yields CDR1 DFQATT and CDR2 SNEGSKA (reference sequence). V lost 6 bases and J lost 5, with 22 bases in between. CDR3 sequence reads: CSAHEGTGNYETQYF. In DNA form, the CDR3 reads TGCAGTGCGCACGAAGGGACTGGCAATTACGAGACCCAGTACTTC.

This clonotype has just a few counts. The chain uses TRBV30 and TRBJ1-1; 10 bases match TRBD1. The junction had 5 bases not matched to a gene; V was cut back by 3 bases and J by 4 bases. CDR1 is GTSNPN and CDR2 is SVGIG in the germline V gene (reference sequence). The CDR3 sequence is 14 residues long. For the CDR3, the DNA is TGTGCCTGGAGCTCTGACAGGGGGCCCACTGAAGCTTTCTTT. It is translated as CAWSSDRGPTEAFF.

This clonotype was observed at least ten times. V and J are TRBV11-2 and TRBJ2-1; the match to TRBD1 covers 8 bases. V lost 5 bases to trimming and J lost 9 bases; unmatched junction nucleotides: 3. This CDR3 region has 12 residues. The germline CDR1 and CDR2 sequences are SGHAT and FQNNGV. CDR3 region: CASSPTGGEQFF. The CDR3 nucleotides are TGTGCCAGCAGCCCAACAGGGGGTGAGCAGTTCTTC.

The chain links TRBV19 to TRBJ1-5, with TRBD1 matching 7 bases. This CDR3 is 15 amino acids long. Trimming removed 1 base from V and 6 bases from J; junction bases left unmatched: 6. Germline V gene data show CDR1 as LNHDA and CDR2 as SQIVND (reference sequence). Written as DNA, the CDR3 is TGTGCCAGTAGTATAGGAACAGGGGAACCTCAGCCCCAGCATTTT. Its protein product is CASSIGTGEPQPQHF.

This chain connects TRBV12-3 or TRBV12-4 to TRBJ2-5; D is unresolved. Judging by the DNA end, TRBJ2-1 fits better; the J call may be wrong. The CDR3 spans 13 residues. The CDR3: CASSLAGKETQFF. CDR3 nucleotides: TGTGCCAGCAGTTTAGCGGGGAAAGAGACCCAGTTCTTC.

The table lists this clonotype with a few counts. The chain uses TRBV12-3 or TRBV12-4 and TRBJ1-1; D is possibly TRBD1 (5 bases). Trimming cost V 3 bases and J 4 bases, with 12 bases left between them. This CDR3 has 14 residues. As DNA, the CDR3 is TGTGCCAGCAGTTTGACAGCTTTCGGCACTGAAGCTTTCTTT. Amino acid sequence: CASSLTAFGTEAFF.

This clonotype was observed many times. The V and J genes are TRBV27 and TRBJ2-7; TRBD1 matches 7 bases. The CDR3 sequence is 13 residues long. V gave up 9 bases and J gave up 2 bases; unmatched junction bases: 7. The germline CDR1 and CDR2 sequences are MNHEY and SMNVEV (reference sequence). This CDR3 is CASSGTAAYEQYF. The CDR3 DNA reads TGTGCCAGTTCCGGGACAGCCGCCTACGAGCAGTACTTC.

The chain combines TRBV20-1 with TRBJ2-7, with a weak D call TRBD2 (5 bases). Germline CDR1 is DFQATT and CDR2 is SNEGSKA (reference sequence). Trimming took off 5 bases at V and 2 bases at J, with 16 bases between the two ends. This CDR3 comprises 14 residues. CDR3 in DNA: TGCAGTGCTGAGAGCGGAAGTACCACCTACGAGCAGTACTTC. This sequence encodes CSAESGSTTYEQYF.

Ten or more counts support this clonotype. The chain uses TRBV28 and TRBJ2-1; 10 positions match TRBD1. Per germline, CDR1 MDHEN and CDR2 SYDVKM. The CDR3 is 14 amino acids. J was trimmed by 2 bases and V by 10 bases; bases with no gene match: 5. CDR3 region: CATYGQGAYNEQFF. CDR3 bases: TGTGCCACCTATGGACAGGGGGCCTACAATGAGCAGTTCTTC.

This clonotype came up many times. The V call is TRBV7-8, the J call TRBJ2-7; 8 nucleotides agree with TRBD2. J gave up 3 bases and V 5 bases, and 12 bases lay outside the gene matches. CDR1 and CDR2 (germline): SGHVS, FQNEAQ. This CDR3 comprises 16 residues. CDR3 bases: TGTGCCAGCAGCCGGGGGGGTGGAAGTCACTACTACGAGCAGTACTTC. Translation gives CASSRGGGSHYYEQYF.

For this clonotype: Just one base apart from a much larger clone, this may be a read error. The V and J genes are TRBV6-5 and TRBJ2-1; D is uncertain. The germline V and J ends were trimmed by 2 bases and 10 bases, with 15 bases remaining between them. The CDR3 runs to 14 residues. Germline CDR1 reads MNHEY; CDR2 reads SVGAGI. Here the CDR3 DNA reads TGTGCCAGCAGTTACGGGTACGAAGGCTACGAGCAGTTCTTC. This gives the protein CASSYGYEGYEQFF.

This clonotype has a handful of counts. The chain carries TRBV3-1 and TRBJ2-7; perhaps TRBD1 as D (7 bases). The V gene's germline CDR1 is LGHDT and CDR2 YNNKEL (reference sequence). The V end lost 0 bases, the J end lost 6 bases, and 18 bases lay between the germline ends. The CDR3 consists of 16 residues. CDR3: CASSQERGQGGLEQYF. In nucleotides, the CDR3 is TGTGCCAGCAGCCAAGAGCGCGGCCAGGGGGGTCTCGAGCAGTACTTC.

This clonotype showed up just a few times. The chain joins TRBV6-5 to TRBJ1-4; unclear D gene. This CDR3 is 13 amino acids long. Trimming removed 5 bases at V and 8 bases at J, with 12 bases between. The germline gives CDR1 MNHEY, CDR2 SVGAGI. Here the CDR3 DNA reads TGTGCCAGCAGTCACCGAGTGAGAGAAAAACTGTTTTTT. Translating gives CASSHRVREKLFF.

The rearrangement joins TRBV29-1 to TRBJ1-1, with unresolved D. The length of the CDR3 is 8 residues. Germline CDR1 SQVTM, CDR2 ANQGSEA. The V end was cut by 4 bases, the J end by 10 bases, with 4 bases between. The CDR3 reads CSVVGAFF. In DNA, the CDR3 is TGCAGCGTTGTGGGAGCTTTCTTT.

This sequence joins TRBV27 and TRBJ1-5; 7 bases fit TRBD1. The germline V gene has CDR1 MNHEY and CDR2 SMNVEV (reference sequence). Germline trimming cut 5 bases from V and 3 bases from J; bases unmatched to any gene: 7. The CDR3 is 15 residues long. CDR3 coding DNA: TGTGCCAGCAGTCCTCGACAGGGCTACAATCAGCCCCAGCATTTT. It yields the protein CASSPRQGYNQPQHF.

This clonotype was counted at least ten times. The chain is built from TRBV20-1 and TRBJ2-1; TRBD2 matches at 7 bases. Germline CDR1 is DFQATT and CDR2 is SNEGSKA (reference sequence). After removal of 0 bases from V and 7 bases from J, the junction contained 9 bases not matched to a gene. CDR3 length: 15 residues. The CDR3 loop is CSARDQAGVLNEQFF. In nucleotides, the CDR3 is TGCAGTGCTAGAGATCAGGCGGGAGTTTTGAATGAGCAGTTCTTC.

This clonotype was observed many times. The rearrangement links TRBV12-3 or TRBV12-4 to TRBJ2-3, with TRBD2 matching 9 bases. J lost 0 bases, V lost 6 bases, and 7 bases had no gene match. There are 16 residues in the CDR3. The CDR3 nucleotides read TGTGCCAGCAGCCCAATAACTAGCGGGAGCACAGATACGCAGTATTTT. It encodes CASSPITSGSTDTQYF.

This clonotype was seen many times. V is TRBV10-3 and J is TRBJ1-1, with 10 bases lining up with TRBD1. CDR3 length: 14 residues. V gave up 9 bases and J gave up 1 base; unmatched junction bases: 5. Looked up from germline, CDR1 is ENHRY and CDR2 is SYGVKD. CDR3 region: CAITGDRGNTEAFF. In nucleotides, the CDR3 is TGTGCCATTACTGGGGACAGGGGGAACACTGAAGCTTTCTTT.

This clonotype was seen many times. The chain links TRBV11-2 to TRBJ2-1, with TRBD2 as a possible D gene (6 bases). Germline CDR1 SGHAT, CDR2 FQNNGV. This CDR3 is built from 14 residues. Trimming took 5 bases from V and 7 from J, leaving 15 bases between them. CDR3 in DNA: TGTGCCAGCAGCGTTTCTTCACGGGGGAATGAGCAGTTCTTC. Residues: CASSVSSRGNEQFF.

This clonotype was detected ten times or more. CDR3 in amino acids: CASNTAGGGNTIYF. In DNA form, the CDR3 reads TGTGCCAGCAATACTGCGGGGGGTGGAAACACCATATATTTT. V usage is TRBV28 and J usage is TRBJ1-3; D perhaps matches TRBD1 (5 bases). Germline CDR1 MDHEN, CDR2 SYDVKM. V was clipped by 7 bases and J by 3 bases, with 13 bases between them. This CDR3 contains 14 residues.